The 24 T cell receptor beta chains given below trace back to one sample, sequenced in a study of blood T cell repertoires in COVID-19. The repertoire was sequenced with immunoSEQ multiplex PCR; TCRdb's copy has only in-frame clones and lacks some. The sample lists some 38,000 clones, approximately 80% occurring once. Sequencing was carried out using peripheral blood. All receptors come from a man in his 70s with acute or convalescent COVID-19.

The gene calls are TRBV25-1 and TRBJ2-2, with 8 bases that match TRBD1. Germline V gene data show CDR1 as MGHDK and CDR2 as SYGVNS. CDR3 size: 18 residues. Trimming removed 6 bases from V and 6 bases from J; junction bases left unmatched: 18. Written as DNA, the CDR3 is TGTGCCAGCAGCAGAACCTGGACAGGGTCGCCGGGGGCCGGGGAGCTGTTTTTT. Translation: CASSRTWTGSPGAGELFF.

The CDR3 DNA reads TGTGCCAGCAGTTTAGACGGGAGTACAGATACGCAGTATTTT. Its translation is CASSLDGSTDTQYF. This chain connects TRBV27 to TRBJ2-3; possible D gene TRBD2, 6 bases. V was shortened by 2 bases and J by 3 bases, with 9 bases between the two germline ends. The CDR3 extends over 14 amino acids. Germline-derived CDR1 and CDR2 are MNHEY and SMNVEV (reference sequence).

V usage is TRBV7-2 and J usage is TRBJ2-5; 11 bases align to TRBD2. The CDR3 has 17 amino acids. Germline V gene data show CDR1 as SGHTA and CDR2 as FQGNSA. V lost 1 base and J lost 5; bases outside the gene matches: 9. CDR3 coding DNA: TGTGCCAGCAGCTTAGGAGTAGCGGGAGGGCCGCGGGAGACCCAGTACTTC. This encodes CASSLGVAGGPRETQYF.

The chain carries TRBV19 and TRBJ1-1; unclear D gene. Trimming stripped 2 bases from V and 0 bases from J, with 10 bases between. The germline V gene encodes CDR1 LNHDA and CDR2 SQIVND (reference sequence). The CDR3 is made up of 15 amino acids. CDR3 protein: CASSISTALNTEAFF. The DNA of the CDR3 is TGTGCCAGTAGTATAAGCACAGCCCTGAACACTGAAGCTTTCTTT.

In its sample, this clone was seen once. The CDR3 loop reads CASSLTQGPQETQYF. In DNA, the CDR3 is TGTGCCAGCAGCTTAACCCAGGGGCCTCAAGAGACCCAGTACTTC. The chain has TRBV11-3 and TRBJ2-5; weak D call: TRBD1 (6 bases). Germline V lookup: CDR1 SGHNT, CDR2 YENEEA. V was shortened by 2 bases and J by 2 bases, with 12 bases between the two germline ends. The CDR3 has 15 amino acids.

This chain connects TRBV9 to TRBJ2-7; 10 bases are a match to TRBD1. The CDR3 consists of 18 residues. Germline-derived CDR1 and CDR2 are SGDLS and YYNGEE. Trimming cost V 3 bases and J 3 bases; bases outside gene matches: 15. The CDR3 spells CASSASYREGTGDYEQYF. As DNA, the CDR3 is TGTGCCAGCAGCGCATCATACCGGGAGGGGACAGGGGACTACGAGCAGTACTTC.

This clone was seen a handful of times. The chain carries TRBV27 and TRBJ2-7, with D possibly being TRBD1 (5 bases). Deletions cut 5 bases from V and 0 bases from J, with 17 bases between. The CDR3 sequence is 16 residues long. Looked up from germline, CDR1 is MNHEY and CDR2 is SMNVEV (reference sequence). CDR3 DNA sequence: TGTGCCAGCAGTCCCAATCCCAGGGCAAGCTCCTACGAGCAGTACTTC. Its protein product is CASSPNPRASSYEQYF.

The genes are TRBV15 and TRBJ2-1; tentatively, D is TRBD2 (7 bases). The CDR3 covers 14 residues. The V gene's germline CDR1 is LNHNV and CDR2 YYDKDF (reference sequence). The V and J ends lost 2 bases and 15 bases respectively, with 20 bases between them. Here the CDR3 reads CATSRRDRGARWFF. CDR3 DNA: TGTGCCACCAGCAGACGTGACCGGGGGGCTAGGTGGTTCTTC.

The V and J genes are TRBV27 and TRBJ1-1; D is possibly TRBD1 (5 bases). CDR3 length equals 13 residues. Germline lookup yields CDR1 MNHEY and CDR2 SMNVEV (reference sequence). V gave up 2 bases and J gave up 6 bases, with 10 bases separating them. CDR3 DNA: TGTGCCAGCAGTTTAACGAGGACATCTGAAGCTTTCTTT. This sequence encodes CASSLTRTSEAFF.

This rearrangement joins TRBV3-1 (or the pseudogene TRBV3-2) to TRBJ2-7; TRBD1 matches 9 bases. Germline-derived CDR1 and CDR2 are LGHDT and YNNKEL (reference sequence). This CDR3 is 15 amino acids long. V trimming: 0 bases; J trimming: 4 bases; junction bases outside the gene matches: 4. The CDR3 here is CASSQETGGRYEQYF. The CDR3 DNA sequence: TGTGCCAGCAGCCAAGAAACAGGGGGCAGGTACGAGCAGTACTTC.

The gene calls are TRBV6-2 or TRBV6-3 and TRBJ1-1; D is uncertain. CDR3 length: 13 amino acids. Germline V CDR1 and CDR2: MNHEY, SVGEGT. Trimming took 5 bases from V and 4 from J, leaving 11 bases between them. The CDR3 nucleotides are TGTGCCAGCAGTCACCCCCCGAGCACTGAAGCTTTCTTT. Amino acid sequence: CASSHPPSTEAFF.

This CDR3 reads CASSPRDIYMNTEAFF. The CDR3 nucleotides read TGTGCCAGCAGCCCCCGGGACATCTACATGAACACTGAAGCTTTCTTT. V usage is TRBV9 and J usage is TRBJ1-1; TRBD1 might be the D (6 bases). Germline values: CDR1 SGDLS, CDR2 YYNGEE. V was trimmed by 4 bases and J by 0 bases, leaving 16 bases between them. The CDR3 covers 16 residues.

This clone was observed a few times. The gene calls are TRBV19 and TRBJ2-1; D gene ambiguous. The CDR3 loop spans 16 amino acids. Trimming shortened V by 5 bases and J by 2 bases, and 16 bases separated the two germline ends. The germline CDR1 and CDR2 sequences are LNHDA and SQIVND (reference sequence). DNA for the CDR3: TGTGCCAGTAGTTTTGATCACAGTATCACCTACAATGAGCAGTTCTTC. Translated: CASSFDHSITYNEQFF.

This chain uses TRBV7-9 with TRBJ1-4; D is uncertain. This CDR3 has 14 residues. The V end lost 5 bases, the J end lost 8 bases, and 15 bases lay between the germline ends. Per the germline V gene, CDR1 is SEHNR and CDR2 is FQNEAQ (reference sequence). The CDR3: CASSRRLNGEKLFF. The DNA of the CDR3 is TGTGCCAGCAGCCGGCGGCTGAACGGGGAAAAACTGTTTTTT.

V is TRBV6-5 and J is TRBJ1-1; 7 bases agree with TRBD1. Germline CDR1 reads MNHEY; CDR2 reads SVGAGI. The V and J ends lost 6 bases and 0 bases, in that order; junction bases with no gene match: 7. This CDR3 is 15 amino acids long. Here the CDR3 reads CASRGLDRLNTEAFF. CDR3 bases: TGTGCCAGCAGGGGTTTGGACAGGTTGAACACTGAAGCTTTCTTT.

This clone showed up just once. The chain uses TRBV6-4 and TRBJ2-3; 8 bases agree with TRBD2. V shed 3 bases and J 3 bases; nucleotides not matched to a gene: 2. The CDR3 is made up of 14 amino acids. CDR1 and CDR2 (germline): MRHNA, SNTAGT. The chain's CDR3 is CASSEGLETDTQYF. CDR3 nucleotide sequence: TGTGCCAGCAGTGAGGGACTAGAAACAGATACGCAGTATTTT.

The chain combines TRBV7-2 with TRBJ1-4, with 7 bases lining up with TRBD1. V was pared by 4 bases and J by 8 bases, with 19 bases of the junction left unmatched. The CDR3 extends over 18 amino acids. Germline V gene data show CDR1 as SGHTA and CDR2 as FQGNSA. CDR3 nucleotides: TGTGCCAGCAGCTCACACGGGGTACAGGGGCGACGGAGGGAAAAACTGTTTTTT. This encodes CASSSHGVQGRRREKLFF.

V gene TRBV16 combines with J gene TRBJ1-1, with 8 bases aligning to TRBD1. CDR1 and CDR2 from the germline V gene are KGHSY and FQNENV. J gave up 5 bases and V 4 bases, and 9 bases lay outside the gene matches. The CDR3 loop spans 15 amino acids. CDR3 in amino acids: CASSPAGQGRTEAFF. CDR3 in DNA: TGTGCCAGCAGCCCGGCCGGACAGGGAAGAACTGAAGCTTTCTTT.

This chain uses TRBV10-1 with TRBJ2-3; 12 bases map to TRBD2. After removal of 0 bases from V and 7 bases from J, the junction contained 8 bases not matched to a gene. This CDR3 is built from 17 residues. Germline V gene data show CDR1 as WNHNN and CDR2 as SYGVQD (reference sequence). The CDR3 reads CASSESVGTSGPYTQYF. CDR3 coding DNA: TGCGCCAGCAGTGAGTCCGTTGGGACTAGCGGGCCCTATACGCAGTATTTT.

As DNA, the CDR3 is TGTGCCAGCAGCTTAGCGAGTCTGGTAGCGGCCTCCTACAATGAGCAGTTCTTC. Amino acid sequence: CASSLASLVAASYNEQFF. This chain connects TRBV7-2 to TRBJ2-1; D is perhaps TRBD2 (6 bases). The CDR3 is 18 amino acids. With 0 bases removed from V and 0 bases from J, the gap between germline ends came to 15 bases. Germline CDR1 reads SGHTA; CDR2 reads FQGNSA.

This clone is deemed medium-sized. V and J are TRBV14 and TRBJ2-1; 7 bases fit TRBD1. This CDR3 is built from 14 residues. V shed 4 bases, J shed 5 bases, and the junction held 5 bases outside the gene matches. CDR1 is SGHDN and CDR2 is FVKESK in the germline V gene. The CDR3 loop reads CASSRGTANNEQFF. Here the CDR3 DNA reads TGTGCCAGCAGCCGAGGGACAGCTAACAATGAGCAGTTCTTC.

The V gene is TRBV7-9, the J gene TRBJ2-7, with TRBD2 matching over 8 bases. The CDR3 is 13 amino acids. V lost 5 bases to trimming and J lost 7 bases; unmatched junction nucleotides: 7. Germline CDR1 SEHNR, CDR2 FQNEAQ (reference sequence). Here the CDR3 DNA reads TGTGCCAGCAGCCCTCGGGGGGGCACAGAGCAGTACTTC. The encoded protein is CASSPRGGTEQYF. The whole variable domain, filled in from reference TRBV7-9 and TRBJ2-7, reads DTGVSQNPRHKITKRGQNVTFRCDPISEHNRLYWYRQTLGQGPEFLTYFQNEAQLEKSRLLSDRFSAERPKGSFSTLEIQRTEQGDSAMYLCASSPRGGTEQYFGPGTRLTVT.

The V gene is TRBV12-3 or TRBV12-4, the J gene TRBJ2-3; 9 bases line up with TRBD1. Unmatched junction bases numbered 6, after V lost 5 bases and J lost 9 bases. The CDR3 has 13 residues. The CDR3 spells CASSPRQGGTQYF. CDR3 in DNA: TGTGCCAGCAGTCCCCGACAGGGGGGAACGCAGTATTTT.

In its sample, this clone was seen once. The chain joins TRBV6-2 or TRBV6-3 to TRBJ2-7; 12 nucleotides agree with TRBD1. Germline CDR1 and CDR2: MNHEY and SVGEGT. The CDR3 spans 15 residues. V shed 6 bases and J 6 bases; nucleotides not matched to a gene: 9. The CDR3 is CASSSAGTGGGEQYF. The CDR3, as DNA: TGTGCCAGCAGCTCCGCCGGGACAGGGGGCGGCGAGCAGTACTTC.